The 29 T cell receptor beta chains below all came from one sample that was sequenced in a study of shared clonotypes between healthy human individuals (dated by TCRdb to 2019 to 2021). The library was obtained by the immunoSEQ multiplex PCR assay. What TCRdb holds here is the immuneACCESS table cut down to in-frame rearrangements. Part of the clones is not present; checked against another copy, under half of the missing clones reflect an unresolved V gene, and the others are unexplained. Within this sample are about 2 million clones, with 85% to 95% of them counted one time only. The top ten constitute about 0.13% of the sample. The specimen sequenced was naive CD4+ T cells sorted from blood. The cell subset or site label corresponds to: CD45RA+ positively selected. The receptors were gathered from a man aged 18 to 29 in good health.

Here the CDR3 reads CAWSVIVSNEQFF. The CDR3 nucleotides are TGTGCCTGGAGTGTAATAGTCAGCAATGAGCAGTTCTTC. V is TRBV30 and J is TRBJ2-1; D is uncertain. Germline CDR1 is GTSNPN and CDR2 is SVGIG (reference sequence). This CDR3 has 13 residues. V was clipped by 0 bases and J by 6 bases, with 9 bases between them.

V gene TRBV5-6 combines with J gene TRBJ2-7, with a possible D match to TRBD1 (5 bases). Trimming left V 5 bases short and J 5 bases short, with 14 bases between. The germline gives CDR1 SGHDT, CDR2 YYEEEE. The CDR3 is 13 amino acids. The CDR3 protein is CASSLIDSHEQYF. Here the CDR3 DNA reads TGTGCCAGCAGTCTTATAGACAGCCACGAGCAGTACTTC.

V and J are TRBV7-9 and TRBJ2-1, with 8 bases lining up with TRBD2. CDR1 SEHNR and CDR2 FQNEAQ come from the germline V gene (reference sequence). The CDR3 is made up of 15 amino acids. V shed 6 bases, J shed 2 bases, and the junction held 6 bases outside the gene matches. The CDR3 protein is CASSLTSGAYNEQFF. In DNA form, the CDR3 reads TGTGCCAGCAGTCTTACTAGCGGAGCCTACAATGAGCAGTTCTTC. The full variable domain, rest sourced from reference TRBV7-9 and TRBJ2-1, is DTGVSQNPRHKITKRGQNVTFRCDPISEHNRLYWYRQTLGQGPEFLTYFQNEAQLEKSRLLSDRFSAERPKGSFSTLEIQRTEQGDSAMYLCASSLTSGAYNEQFFGPGTRLTVL.

The genes are TRBV9 and TRBJ2-7; D not certain. V lost 4 bases and J lost 3, with 14 bases in between. There are 14 residues in the CDR3. Germline values: CDR1 SGDLS, CDR2 YYNGEE. CDR3 coding DNA: TGTGCCAGCAGCAGAGAGGATAAGGTCTACGAGCAGTACTTC. Translated, it gives CASSREDKVYEQYF.

The chain couples TRBV10-3 to TRBJ2-7, with 7 nucleotides matching TRBD2. Trimming took 6 bases from V and 5 from J; bases not matched to a gene: 7. This CDR3 contains 13 residues. The germline gives CDR1 ENHRY, CDR2 SYGVKD. In DNA, the CDR3 is TGTGCCATCAGCCCCGGGACTACCGACGAGCAGTACTTC. As protein: CAISPGTTDEQYF.

The chain couples TRBV28 to TRBJ2-7; perhaps TRBD1 as D (6 bases). CDR1 is MDHEN, CDR2 SYDVKM, per germline. The CDR3 is made up of 13 amino acids. Trimming shortened V by 6 bases and J by 1 base, and 10 bases separated the two germline ends. The CDR3: CASRTGFSYEQYF. CDR3 in DNA: TGTGCCAGCAGAACAGGGTTTTCCTACGAGCAGTACTTC.

The chain is built from TRBV25-1 and TRBJ2-5; tentatively, D is TRBD1 (7 bases). The germline gives CDR1 MGHDK, CDR2 SYGVNS. This CDR3 has 14 residues. V lost 7 bases and J lost 11, with 23 bases in between. CDR3 DNA sequence: TGTGCCAGCACCGGAGGGGGCAGCTCTAGGGAGCAGTACTTC. Translating it yields CASTGGGSSREQYF.

A word on this clone: Other DNA sequences in this specimen translate into the identical CDR3. CDR3 coding DNA: TGTGCCAGCAGTTACCAGGGACAGGGTTATTCACCCCTCCACTTT. Amino acid sequence: CASSYQGQGYSPLHF. The chain joins TRBV6-5 to TRBJ1-6; 9 bases are a match to TRBD1. The CDR3 is made up of 15 amino acids. CDR1 and CDR2 (germline): MNHEY, SVGAGI. J lost 8 bases, V lost 2 bases, and 4 bases had no gene match.

The chain uses TRBV18 and TRBJ2-5; 7 nucleotides line up with TRBD2. CDR1 and CDR2 from the germline V gene are KGHSH and LQKENI. V gave up 3 bases and J gave up 2 bases; unmatched junction bases: 6. CDR3 length: 15 residues. CDR3 DNA sequence: TGTGCCAGCTCACCGTTGCGGGGGAGGCAAGAGACCCAGTACTTC. This codes for CASSPLRGRQETQYF. Based on the CDR3 plus reference TRBV18 and TRBJ2-5, the full variable domain is NAGVMQNPRHLVRRRGQEARLRCSPMKGHSHVYWYRQLPEEGLKFMVYLQKENIIDESGMPKERFSAEFPKEGPSILRIQQVVRGDSAAYFCASSPLRGRQETQYFGPGTRLLVL.

V gene TRBV18 combines with J gene TRBJ1-1, with 7 bases identical to TRBD1. The V gene end was trimmed by 3 bases and the J gene end by 0 bases; junction bases not matched to a gene: 7. Germline CDR1 KGHSH, CDR2 LQKENI. The CDR3 sequence is 16 residues long. The CDR3, as DNA: TGTGCCAGCTCACCGACAGGGCGGGTGTTGAACACTGAAGCTTTCTTT. As protein: CASSPTGRVLNTEAFF.

Comment on this clone: The same CDR3 is also encoded by other DNA sequences in this sample. The chain has TRBV30 and TRBJ2-5, with 7 bases fitting TRBD2. Germline-derived CDR1 and CDR2 are GTSNPN and SVGIG (reference sequence). The ends lost 4 bases at V and 3 bases at J; junction bases unmatched: 2. This CDR3 has 12 residues. The CDR3 coding sequence is TGTGCCTGGACTAGCGGAAAAGAGACCCAGTACTTC. It specifies CAWTSGKETQYF.

On this clone itself: The sample holds other DNA sequences that translate to the same CDR3. The rearrangement links TRBV7-9 to TRBJ2-3, with a weak D call TRBD2 (6 bases). V was pared by 1 base and J by 3 bases, with 11 bases between. This CDR3 contains 15 residues. From germline, CDR1 is SEHNR and CDR2 FQNEAQ (reference sequence). Here the CDR3 DNA reads TGTGCCAGCAGCTTAGGGGGGACTGGGACAGATACGCAGTATTTT. Translating it yields CASSLGGTGTDTQYF.

The chain couples TRBV5-3 to TRBJ1-3, with D uncertain. TRBV5-3 falls under the ORF class, with uncertain function. This CDR3 comprises 12 residues. Trimming pared 7 bases from V and 9 bases from J, leaving 14 bases between. The CDR3: CARAGAGGTIYF. The DNA of the CDR3 is TGTGCCAGAGCCGGAGCTGGCGGCACCATATATTTT.

Points on this clone: This CDR3 is also generated by other DNA sequences in the sample. The chain joins TRBV5-1 to TRBJ2-7, with a possible D match to TRBD1 (6 bases). CDR3 size: 15 residues. The germline gives CDR1 SGHRS, CDR2 YFSETQ. Trimming removed 2 bases from V and 0 bases from J, with 12 bases in between. For the CDR3, the DNA is TGCGCCAGCAGCTTAGGTCAGGGGAGCTCCTACGAGCAGTACTTC. Translation: CASSLGQGSSYEQYF.

CDR3 region: CASRAGPPYEQYF. The DNA of the CDR3 is TGCGCCAGCCGGGCCGGTCCTCCGTACGAGCAGTACTTC. This chain connects TRBV5-1 to TRBJ2-7; D call uncertain. V lost 7 bases and J 4 bases, leaving 15 bases between the germline ends. The length of the CDR3 is 13 residues. The germline CDR1 and CDR2 sequences are SGHRS and YFSETQ.

This clone was seen just once. The chain carries TRBV28 and TRBJ1-5; D is uncertain. CDR1 is MDHEN, CDR2 SYDVKM, per germline. V lost 0 bases to trimming and J lost 5 bases, with 5 bases between them. The CDR3 extends over 13 amino acids. In DNA, the CDR3 is TGTGCCAGCAGTTTATGGGACGATCAGCCCCAGCATTTT. Its translation is CASSLWDDQPQHF.

V usage is TRBV10-2 and J usage is TRBJ2-2; D call uncertain. The CDR3 consists of 11 residues. Germline loops: CDR1 WSHSY, CDR2 SAAADI. V was shortened by 7 bases and J by 3 bases, with 3 bases between the two germline ends. CDR3 DNA sequence: TGCGCCAGCACCTACACCGGGGAGCTGTTTTTT. Translation gives CASTYTGELFF.

The genes are TRBV5-1 and TRBJ1-4, with D uncertain. The CDR3 extends over 13 amino acids. Germline loops: CDR1 SGHRS, CDR2 YFSETQ. Trimming left V 4 bases short and J 4 bases short, with 8 bases between. This CDR3 reads CASSATDNEKLFF. DNA for the CDR3: TGCGCCAGCAGCGCCACCGATAATGAAAAACTGTTTTTT.

This chain links TRBV5-5 with TRBJ1-2; no clear D. Germline CDR1 reads SGHKS; CDR2 reads YYEKEE (reference sequence). The V end lost 0 bases, the J end lost 5 bases, and 14 bases lay between the germline ends. This CDR3 spans 15 amino acids. CDR3 residues: CASSLDGSLTYGYTF. The CDR3 nucleotides are TGTGCCAGCAGCTTGGATGGCAGCTTAACATATGGCTACACCTTC.

The CDR3 nucleotides read TGCAGCGTTGAAGATTTAAGCAACTGGGGCACAGATACGCAGTATTTT. Translated: CSVEDLSNWGTDTQYF. V is TRBV29-1 and J is TRBJ2-3, with D unresolved. Germline V CDR1 and CDR2: SQVTM, ANQGSEA. V was clipped by 0 bases and J by 1 base, with 14 bases between them. The CDR3 is 16 amino acids.

The chain joins TRBV7-2 to TRBJ1-5, with unresolved D. CDR3 length equals 16 residues. V gave up 5 bases and J gave up 0 bases, with 14 bases separating them. CDR1 is SGHTA and CDR2 is FQGNSA in the germline V gene. CDR3 sequence (DNA): TGTGCCAGCAGCCCCTACAGTTATAGTAGCAATCAGCCCCAGCATTTT. Protein: CASSPYSYSSNQPQHF.

The rearrangement uses TRBV7-8 and TRBJ1-2, with D maybe TRBD1 (6 bases). Per the germline V gene, CDR1 is SGHVS and CDR2 is FQNEAQ. V gave up 5 bases and J gave up 7 bases, with 17 bases separating them. This CDR3 comprises 14 residues. The CDR3 nucleotides read TGTGCCAGCAGCGCCCGGACAGAAATTTTTGGCTACACCTTC. This codes for CASSARTEIFGYTF.

This chain joins TRBV5-1 and TRBJ2-3; D is perhaps TRBD2 (6 bases). CDR1 is SGHRS, CDR2 YFSETQ, per germline. V was clipped by 2 bases and J by 1 base, with 14 bases between them. The CDR3 consists of 16 residues. CDR3 coding DNA: TGCGCCAGCAGCTTCGGAGGGGACGGACGCACAGATACGCAGTATTTT. It codes for CASSFGGDGRTDTQYF.

The genes are TRBV28 and TRBJ2-3, with 7 bases lining up with TRBD1. CDR1 is MDHEN and CDR2 is SYDVKM in the germline V gene. The length of the CDR3 is 15 residues. Trimming cost V 4 bases and J 3 bases; bases outside gene matches: 7. CDR3 in DNA: TGTGCCAGCAGTTCAGGACAGGTCTGGACAGATACGCAGTATTTT. It yields the protein CASSSGQVWTDTQYF.

This chain connects TRBV6-6 to TRBJ1-5; D possibly corresponds to TRBD1 (5 bases). The CDR3 length is 15 residues. Trimming took 6 bases from V and 2 from J, leaving 14 bases between them. The germline CDR1 and CDR2 sequences are MNHNY and SVGAGI (reference sequence). CDR3 DNA: TGTGCCAGCAGACGAGGGGAAGGAGGCAATCAGCCCCAGCATTTT. It translates to CASRRGEGGNQPQHF.

V usage is TRBV9 and J usage is TRBJ2-2; 7 bases match TRBD1. From germline, CDR1 is SGDLS and CDR2 YYNGEE. V gave up 6 bases and J gave up 3 bases; unmatched junction bases: 5. The CDR3 is 14 amino acids. The CDR3, as DNA: TGTGCCAGCACCCGGCAGGGGGACACCGGGGAGCTGTTTTTT. It codes for CASTRQGDTGELFF.

The chain uses TRBV5-8 and TRBJ2-1, with D perhaps matching TRBD1 (5 bases). This CDR3 is 13 amino acids long. Germline values: CDR1 SGHTS, CDR2 YDEGEE. Trimming removed 0 bases at V and 5 bases at J, with 6 bases between. Here the CDR3 reads CASSLDRNNEQFF. DNA of the CDR3: TGTGCCAGCAGCTTGGACAGGAACAATGAGCAGTTCTTC.

The chain recombines TRBV5-8 with TRBJ2-1; 11 bases agree with TRBD2. The CDR3 consists of 15 residues. Trimming at V came to 0 bases and at J to 5 bases, leaving 1 base not matched to a gene. Germline V CDR1 and CDR2: SGHTS, YDEGEE. The DNA for the CDR3 is TGTGCCAGCAGCTTGGCTAGCGGGGGGAACAATGAGCAGTTCTTC. This codes for CASSLASGGNNEQFF. Full variable domain (rest looked up from reference TRBV5-8 and TRBJ2-1): EAGVTQSPTHLIKTRGQQATLRCSPISGHTSVYWYQQALGLGLQFLLWYDEGEERNRGNFPPRFSGRQFPNYSSELNVNALELEDSALYLCASSLASGGNNEQFFGPGTRLTVL.

This sequence joins TRBV5-1 and TRBJ2-2; D is possibly TRBD1 (6 bases). Germline values: CDR1 SGHRS, CDR2 YFSETQ. Trimming cost V 7 bases and J 0 bases, with 13 bases left between them. The CDR3 has 15 amino acids. The CDR3, as DNA: TGCGCCAGCCATTCCGGGACAACGAACACCGGGGAGCTGTTTTTT. Translated, it gives CASHSGTTNTGELFF.